This T cell receptor beta chain was found in a study of blood T cell repertoires in COVID-19 (TCRdb year 2020). With respect to the entire study: Samples from collaborators originated in the United States, Italy and Spain and spanned both the acute and convalescent phases of COVID-19. The dataset comprised deeply sampled blood TCRbeta repertoires from subjects exposed to, actively infected with, or recovered from COVID-19. HLA class I and class II types, where available, came from metadata supplied by the sample provider rather than from assay-based typing. Samples were obtained from the ongoing ImmuneRACE study (first 160 participants) and from 950 to 1,500 subjects provided by 6 global collaborators. The repertoires were released in a freely available public database meant as a resource for research on the immune response to SARS-CoV-2. The material from the prospective study consisted of cDNA or gDNA derived from T cells, B-cell-depleted T cells, or PBMCs. The sample metadata nearly always contained a de-identified subject ID, COVID-19 status, age in years and sex. General study outcomes and caveats: How much clinical and demographic metadata was included differed by source and by participant, and the metadata was provided uncurated.

The immunoSEQ Assay, a bias-controlled multiplex PCR, was used to amplify TCRbeta CDR3 regions from genomic DNA. Per the original workflow: Within the assay, amplification of reference gene primers was used to estimate how many nucleated cells each sample contained. To quantify the absolute abundance of each unique TCRbeta CDR3 rearrangement, sequence reads were collapsed and filtered. Productive Simpson clonality was computed per sample as the square root of Simpson's diversity index over productive rearrangements. TCRdb re-hosts the immuneACCESS table, in-frame sequences only. Its copies lack some clones; in the studies checked, an unresolved V gene accounts for under half of them, and the cause for the rest is not known. V and J calls and clone size follow that table, whereas D and trimming were derived from the DNA. The sample table records a few hundred thousand clones; approximately 88% of these occur just once. The ten largest clones capture about 9.4% of the sample.

The germline V gene specifies KGHDR as CDR1 and SFDVKD as CDR2. Inclusive of the bounding cysteine and phenylalanine, the CDR3 is 12 residues long. Just CDR3 DNA is preserved here, 36 bases in frame from base 1. V loses 5 bases, J loses 4 bases, and the germline ends lie 8 bases apart. This clone has a single count. Its target antigen remains unknown. Base-call qualities are not available, and no considerably larger clone is one nucleotide away. At one collaborating source in Seattle, patients were enrolled during active infection and were followed longitudinally through the course of disease. Each collaborating institution followed its own protocols to collect whole blood in K2EDTA tubes. Collaborator samples were shipped for TCRbeta analysis as frozen whole blood, isolated PBMCs, or DNA extracted from either sample type.

The sequence links TRBV24-1 to TRBJ2-7; the D region possibly corresponds to TRBD2 (5 bases align). The source is a woman in her 70s with COVID-19, enrolled during active disease. Sequenced: peripheral blood. The CDR3 sequence is CATSAGNYEQYF. DNA sequence: TGTGCCACCAGTGCCGGGAATTACGAGCAGTACTTC.